The text below deals with one T cell receptor (beta chain). V was clipped by 6 bases and J by 8 bases; unmatched bases: 16. The CDR3 sequence is 16 residues long. Germline CDR1 reads SQVTM; CDR2 reads ANQGSEA. These data come from a study of blood T cells in healthy people across ages. A second 7 to 11 cycle PCR used barcoded and J-beta primers. TCRdb independently ran MiXCR on the 5' RACE reads; one entry per CDR3 protein. The data show 1.2 million to 1.5 million distinct CDR3 sequences, approximately 59% seen once. The sequencing input was blood. This receptor was identified in a man aged 18 to 30 in good health. The rearrangement uses TRBV29-1 and TRBJ1-2, with 12 bases that match TRBD1. The CDR3: CSVSSGTGGRVGGYTF. CDR3 sequence (DNA): TGCAGCGTCTCTTCCGGGACAGGGGGCCGAGTGGGGGGCTACACCTTC.